What follows is one T cell receptor beta chain and its context. The V gene's germline CDR1 is DFQATT and CDR2 SNEGSKA (reference sequence). V lost 3 bases and J 3 bases, leaving 8 bases between the germline ends. The CDR3 totals 13 residues. TCRdb ran MiXCR on the RT-PCR reads and lists one entry per CDR3 protein. The table has about 700,000 distinct CDR3 sequences, approximately 14% seen once. The rearrangement uses TRBV20-1 and TRBJ2-2, with D unclear. The TCR originated in a female donor in good health, serving as a healthy control. The sample comprised memory CD4+ T cells from blood. The DNA of the CDR3 is TGCAGTGCTAGCCTAGTGGACACCGGGGAGCTGTTTTTT. Its translation is CSASLVDTGELFF.